The present TCR beta chain was sequenced within a study of cytomegalovirus exposure and HLA in healthy donors. Overall study context: Out of about 360 genotyped donors, about 80% belonged to the Caucasian-associated ancestry cluster. Study-wide results and caveats: Follow-up analysis later connected one missense variant in DCLRE1C with trimming of TCR beta V- and J-genes. Judged likely to be a sequencing artifact was a cluster of highly shared sequence variants.

J lost 1 base, V lost 3 bases, and 7 bases had no gene match. The CDR3 has 16 residues. The germline CDR1 and CDR2 sequences are SGHRS and YFSETQ. This clone was counted once. What it recognizes is unknown. Each of the donors was a healthy bone marrow donor. It was with 60 Vbeta and 13 Jbeta primers that the PCR ran. Only in-frame clones appear in the TCRdb table, and some are missing; sequencing was by immunoSEQ multiplex PCR. The profile shows more than 95,000 clones, around 63% of them singletons. This clonotype originated in a man aged 30 to 39 in good health and CMV-seronegative. Material for sequencing was PBMCs. The V and J genes are TRBV5-1 and TRBJ2-7, with 10 positions matching TRBD1. The chain's CDR3 is CASSSSGTGVSYEQYF. In DNA, the CDR3 is TGCGCCAGCAGCTCGTCCGGGACAGGGGTGTCCTACGAGCAGTACTTC. Filled out from reference TRBV5-1 and TRBJ2-7, the complete variable domain reads KAGVTQTPRYLIKTRGQQVTLSCSPISGHRSVSWYQQTPGQGLQFLFEYFSETQRNKGNFPGRFSGRQFSNSRSEMNVSTLELGDSALYLCASSSSGTGVSYEQYFGPGTRLTVT.